This T cell receptor beta chain was sequenced during a study of blood T cells in healthy people across ages. Study-wide findings and caveats: The unknown donor CMV status may have confounded expanded clonotype changes. There were more naive CD4+ cells and higher diversity in long-lived donors than in aged donors. The lack of PBMC sorting stopped any conclusive naive versus antigen-experienced comparison.

This CDR3 comprises 13 residues. Germline V lookup: CDR1 SGHTA, CDR2 FQGNSA. Trimming took 2 bases from V and 9 from J, leaving 12 bases between them. For the second PCR, which ran for about 6 to 11 cycles, a sample-barcoded 5' primer and a J-beta primer mix were used. TCRdb reprocessed the 5' RACE reads with MiXCR, giving one entry per CDR3 protein. The sample shows about 1.8 million distinct CDR3 sequences, around half of them seen only once. Every participating donor contributed about 10 milliliters of peripheral blood through a draw. This clonotype was counted only a few times. Its antigen is unknown.

Specimen: blood. This chain joins TRBV7-2 and TRBJ2-3, with no clear D. The receptor's source is a woman aged 40 to 50 in good health. The CDR3 here is CASSLQEQYTQYF. Written as DNA, the CDR3 is TGTGCCAGCAGCTTACAAGAGCAGTACACGCAGTATTTT.